Listed below are T cell receptor beta chains from one sample, sequenced in a study of T cell responses to AZD1222 COVID-19 vaccine. Method: immunoSEQ multiplex PCR; TCRdb's copy keeps in-frame clones and lacks some. The sample lists some 96,000 clones, around 87% occurring once. This specimen consisted of peripheral blood, obtained on day 0 of AZD1222 vaccination. Receptors were obtained from an adult in good health. CDR3s include the opening cysteine and the closing phenylalanine or tryptophan. Fields, in order: V gene, J gene, clone size, D gene, CDR3 DNA, CDR3 protein. A D gene is named only where the DNA matches it firmly. Clone size is given for some rows only: seen once, a few or many times, or a class if the clone is expanded.

TRBV18	TRBJ2-7	NA	NA	TGTGCCAGCTCACCCGAGCAGGGTCTTGAGCAGTACTTC	CASSPEQGLEQYF
TRBV10-3	TRBJ1-3	NA	TRBD1	TGTGCCATCAGTGAAGGGACAGGCGGAAACACCATATATTTT	CAISEGTGGNTIYF
TRBV3-1/TRBV3-2	TRBJ2-7	NA	TRBD2	TGTGCCAGCAGCTCCAAATCCCAAAACGCGGGGGTCGAGCAGTACTTC	CASSSKSQNAGVEQYF
TRBV6-5	TRBJ2-7	NA	NA	TGTGCCAGCAGTTACCTCTCCCAGACGAGCTCCTACGAGCAGTACTTC	CASSYLSQTSSYEQYF
TRBV5-6	TRBJ1-2	NA	NA	TGTGCCAGCAGCTTGGGACAGTACCTCTCTAACTATGGCTACACCTTC	CASSLGQYLSNYGYTF
TRBV2	TRBJ2-1	NA	TRBD2	TGTGCCAGCTCCCTTAGCGGGGGGAACAATGAGCAGTTCTTC	CASSLSGGNNEQFF
TRBV6-5	TRBJ2-7	few	TRBD1	TGTGCCAGCAGTCGGGACAGTTACTACGAGCAGTACTTC	CASSRDSYYEQYF
TRBV6-5	TRBJ2-7	once	TRBD2	TGTGCCACCACGGGACTAATCTACGAGCAGTACTTC	CATTGLIYEQYF
TRBV12-3/TRBV12-4	TRBJ2-7	NA	TRBD1	TGTGCCAGCAGCCGGGACAGCTCCTACGAGCAGTACTTC	CASSRDSSYEQYF
TRBV7-9	TRBJ2-7	NA	NA	TGTGCCAGCAGCGTTAGGGAAAGCTCCTACGAGCAGTACTTC	CASSVRESSYEQYF
TRBV7-9	TRBJ1-2	NA	NA	TGTGCCAGCAGCCCGCCGGGGCAGCCTTCCCACACCTTC	CASSPPGQPSHTF
TRBV5-1	TRBJ2-1	NA	NA	TGCGCCAGCAGCTTGGAAGGCAGTAACAATGAGCAGTTCTTC	CASSLEGSNNEQFF
TRBV27	TRBJ1-2	NA	TRBD1	TGTGCCAGCAGTGCATACTACACAGGGGTTGATGGCTACACCTTC	CASSAYYTGVDGYTF
TRBV6-5	TRBJ1-2	NA	TRBD1	TGTGCCAGCAGTTCTGCTTGGACAGGACTATATGGCTACACCTTC	CASSSAWTGLYGYTF
TRBV10-3	TRBJ1-6	NA	NA	TGTGCCATCAGTAATCCCGACAGCCCAGCACCCCACTTT	CAISNPDSPAPHF
TRBV9	TRBJ1-2	NA	NA	TGTGCCAGCAGCGCATATCAGGGTTTGCAATACGGCTACACCTTC	CASSAYQGLQYGYTF
TRBV19	TRBJ1-2	NA	NA	TGTGCCAGTAGTATGGTAGGGATAAGCTATGGCTACACCTTC	CASSMVGISYGYTF
TRBV11-1	TRBJ1-2	NA	NA	TGTGCCAGCAGCTTAGGGGGGACTCATAACAACTATGGCTACACCTTC	CASSLGGTHNNYGYTF
TRBV5-1	TRBJ2-2	NA	NA	TGCGCCAGCAGCTTGGTAGGGCTGAACACCGGGGAGCTGTTTTTT	CASSLVGLNTGELFF
TRBV6-2/TRBV6-3	TRBJ1-1	NA	TRBD1	TGTGCCAGCAGCGGGACAGGGGGGAACACTGAAGCTTTCTTT	CASSGTGGNTEAFF
TRBV2	TRBJ2-5	NA	NA	TGTGCCAGCAGTGAAATGAGTAGCGAGACCGATCAAGAGACCCAGTACTTC	CASSEMSSETDQETQYF
TRBV3-1/TRBV3-2	TRBJ1-2	NA	NA	TGTGCCAGCAGCCAAGAAAGGAAGGAGTCAGGCTACACCTTC	CASSQERKESGYTF
TRBV18	TRBJ2-6	once	NA	TGTGCCAGCTCATCAGGGGCCGGCTCTGGGGCCAACGTCCTGACTTTC	CASSSGAGSGANVLTF
TRBV19	TRBJ2-2	NA	NA	TGTGCCAGTAGTAGCGAAGGGAGGAACACCGGGGAGCTGTTTTTT	CASSSEGRNTGELFF
TRBV18	TRBJ1-4	NA	NA	TGTGCCAGCTCACCCCTGGACAGACGAACCGAAAAACTGTTTTTT	CASSPLDRRTEKLFF
TRBV5-1	TRBJ2-1	NA	NA	TGCGCCAGCAGCAGAGCTACAGGGCGCGCCTACAATGAGCAGTTCTTC	CASSRATGRAYNEQFF
TRBV28	TRBJ2-7	NA	NA	TGTGCCAGCAGTTTAGGGGACACCAGCTCCTACGAGCAGTACTTC	CASSLGDTSSYEQYF
TRBV12-5	TRBJ2-3	NA	NA	TGTGCTAGTGCTGCCGTGATCCAGTATTTT	CASAAVIQYF
TRBV6-2/TRBV6-3	TRBJ2-1	hyperexpanded	NA	TGTGCCAGCAGCCGACATGGTTCCTACAATGAGCAGTTCTTC	CASSRHGSYNEQFF
TRBV11-2	TRBJ1-2	NA	TRBD1	TGTGCCAGCAGCCCGAGGGGGCAGGGGGCCGCTAACTATGGCTACACCTTC	CASSPRGQGAANYGYTF
TRBV11-2	TRBJ1-1	NA	NA	TGTGCCAGCAGTTATAACACCCTAAACACTGAAGCTTTCTTT	CASSYNTLNTEAFF
TRBV28	TRBJ1-2	NA	NA	TGTGCCAGCAGTTTGTATGATGGCTACACCTTC	CASSLYDGYTF
TRBV28	TRBJ2-5	NA	TRBD2	TGTGCCAGCAGCGGGAGGCCCCAAGAGACCCAGTACTTC	CASSGRPQETQYF
TRBV29-1	TRBJ2-3	NA	NA	TGCAGCGTTACGACGGACAGCACAGATACGCAGTATTTT	CSVTTDSTDTQYF
TRBV27	TRBJ1-4	NA	TRBD1	TGTGCCAGCAGATGGACAGGGAGTGAAAAACTGTTTTTT	CASRWTGSEKLFF
TRBV19	TRBJ1-2	NA	TRBD1	TGTGCCAGTAGTCTGGGACAGGGCGCCTATGGCTACACCTTC	CASSLGQGAYGYTF
TRBV4-1	TRBJ1-4	NA	NA	TGCGCCAGCAGCCAGCCCACAGGGCTGGCAACTAATGAAAAACTGTTTTTT	CASSQPTGLATNEKLFF
TRBV7-2	TRBJ2-7	NA	TRBD2	TGTGCCAGCAGCCTCCAGCGGGGCCCGTACGAGCAGTACTTC	CASSLQRGPYEQYF
TRBV3-1/TRBV3-2	TRBJ1-5	NA	TRBD1	TGTGCCAGCAGTCGACAGGGATTCGGCAATCAGCCCCAGCATTTT	CASSRQGFGNQPQHF
TRBV15	TRBJ2-7	once	NA	TGTGCCACCAGCAGGGTGGATACCTACGAGCAGTACTTC	CATSRVDTYEQYF
TRBV18	TRBJ1-1	NA	TRBD1	TGTGCCAGCACGGACAGGGAGGACACTGAAGCTTTCTTT	CASTDREDTEAFF
TRBV30	TRBJ1-2	NA	NA	TGTGCCTGGAGTTTTCGGGTTGGCTACACCTTC	CAWSFRVGYTF
TRBV19	TRBJ1-1	NA	NA	TGTGCCAGTAGTATGAACAGGGCCACTGAAGCTTTCTTT	CASSMNRATEAFF
TRBV7-3	TRBJ2-7	once	TRBD1	TGTGCCAGCAGCACCGGGACAGGGAGATTATACGAGCAGTACTTC	CASSTGTGRLYEQYF
TRBV5-1	TRBJ1-4	NA	NA	TGCGCCAGCAGCTTGGAGCCGGCAACTAATGAAAAACTGTTTTTT	CASSLEPATNEKLFF
TRBV28	TRBJ2-1	NA	TRBD2	TGTGCCAGCAGTTTAGTAGCGGGGGGCCGGGAGAATGAGCAGTTCTTC	CASSLVAGGRENEQFF
TRBV5-5	TRBJ1-3	NA	NA	TGTGCCAGCACCCTGGATCTCTCTGGAAACACCATATATTTT	CASTLDLSGNTIYF
TRBV7-2	TRBJ2-3	NA	NA	TGTGCCAGCAGCTTAGCGGGGGTGAGCACAGATACGCAGTATTTT	CASSLAGVSTDTQYF
TRBV11-3	TRBJ2-3	NA	NA	TGTGCCAGCAGCTTACCTAGCACAGATACGCAGTATTTT	CASSLPSTDTQYF
TRBV6-5	TRBJ2-5	once	NA	TGTGCCAGCAGGCGGGAACTTAAAGAGACCCAGTACTTC	CASRRELKETQYF
TRBV10-1	TRBJ2-7	NA	TRBD1	TGCGCCAGCGGGACAGGGAGAAACGAGCAGTACTTC	CASGTGRNEQYF
TRBV6-5	TRBJ2-7	NA	NA	TGTGCCAGCAGTTCCCTGGGAGCGGAGAGCTCCTACGAGCAGTACTTC	CASSSLGAESSYEQYF